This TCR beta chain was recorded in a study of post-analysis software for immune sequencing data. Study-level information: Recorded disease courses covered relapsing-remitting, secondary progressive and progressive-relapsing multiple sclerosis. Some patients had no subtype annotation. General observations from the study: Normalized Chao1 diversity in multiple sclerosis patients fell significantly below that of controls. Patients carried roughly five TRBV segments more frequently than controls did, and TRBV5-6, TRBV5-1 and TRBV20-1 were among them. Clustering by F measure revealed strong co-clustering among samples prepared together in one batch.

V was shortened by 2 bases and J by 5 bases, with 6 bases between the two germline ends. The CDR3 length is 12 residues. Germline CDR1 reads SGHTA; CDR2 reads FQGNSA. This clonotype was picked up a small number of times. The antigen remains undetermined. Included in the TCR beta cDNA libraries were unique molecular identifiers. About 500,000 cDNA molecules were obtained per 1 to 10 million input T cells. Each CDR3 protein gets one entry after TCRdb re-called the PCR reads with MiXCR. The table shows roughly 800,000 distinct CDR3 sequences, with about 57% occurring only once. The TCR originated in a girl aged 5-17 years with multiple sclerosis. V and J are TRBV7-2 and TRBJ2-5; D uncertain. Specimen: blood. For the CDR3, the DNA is TGTGCCAGCAGCTTAATGCATGAGACCCAGTACTTC. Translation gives CASSLMHETQYF.